This record looks at one T cell receptor (beta chain) sequence and its context. This CDR3 is also generated by other DNA sequences in the sample. This sample is part of a study of blood T cell repertoires in COVID-19. Study-wide context: The cDNA or gDNA used as material had been derived from T cells, B-cell-depleted T cells, or PBMCs.

There are 12 residues in the CDR3. The V gene's germline CDR1 is KGHSH and CDR2 LQKENI. Trimming left V 3 bases short and J 3 bases short, with 5 bases between. TCRdb keeps only in-frame clones here, not all; method: immunoSEQ multiplex PCR. The data show 250,000 to 350,000 clones, approximately 90% seen once. Resolution of symptoms, clearance, or two negative PCRs was present in recovered Cohort 3 donors. The source is a young woman who had recovered from COVID-19. The chain has TRBV18 and TRBJ2-5; TRBD2 is a possible D gene (5 bases). Sequenced: PBMCs or T cells enriched from blood (not recorded which). The CDR3 loop reads CASSPREETQYF. The CDR3 DNA follows: TGTGCCAGCTCACCGAGGGAAGAGACCCAGTACTTC.